This TCR beta chain stems from a study of T cell repertoires in cytomegalovirus infection. About the study: The authors used CMV epitopes that were HLA-C-restricted (recently identified) and HLA-B-restricted (well studied). Signatures in public TCR beta sequences pointed to both CMV infection and matching HLA type. Study-wide results and limits: It was HLA-C-restricted CMV-specific TCR beta clonotypes that dominated the response ex vivo. Cumulative public TCR beta family frequency identified CMV carriers with the relevant HLA.

Germline V CDR1 and CDR2: SGDLS, YYNGEE. The CDR3 sequence is 13 residues long. V lost 6 bases and J lost 8, with 16 bases in between. About this clonotype: Its antigen remains unknown.

A single record per CDR3 protein comes from TCRdb applying MiXCR to the reads. The sample records around 750,000 distinct CDR3 sequences, approximately 29% being singletons. The sequence was collected from a human donor in good health (CMV status not recorded). Some clones in this sample may be carry-over from other donors' samples. Here the sequenced sample was cultured CD8+ T cells from PBMCs, taken from culture after CMV antigen stimulation. V and J are TRBV9 and TRBJ2-3; maybe TRBD1 (7 bases). CDR3 bases: TGTGCCAGCACCTCCGGACAGGAGGGTACGCAGTATTTT. It yields the protein CASTSGQEGTQYF.